Shown below are 28 T cell receptor beta chains from a single sample sequenced in a study of identical twins (TCRdb year 2016). Library method: 5' RACE. Data came from an Illumina HiSeq 2000. In TCRdb, the public reads were trimmed at Q25 with fastp and aligned with MiXCR, with productive beta chains retained. Each record represents a unique CDR3 protein, reported with the most common genes and DNA among its rows. A total of some 250,000 distinct CDR3 sequences appear in this sample, roughly 13% of them only once. The top ten hold roughly 3.7% of the sample. These same data were also listed under a study on yellow fever vaccine responses in identical twins.

Sequenced material: memory (CD45RO+) T cells sorted from blood. The cell subset or site label, as the study defines it: CD45RO+ enriched T cells. The source is a woman between 18 and 29 years old in good health.

V and J are TRBV5-1 and TRBJ1-6, with D possibly matching TRBD1 (5 bases). Trimming pared 5 bases from V and 7 bases from J, leaving 13 bases between. The CDR3 consists of 14 residues. Looked up from germline, CDR1 is SGHRS and CDR2 is YFSETQ. CDR3 region: CASSRDGGNSPLHF. The CDR3 DNA reads as TGCGCCAGCAGTAGGGACGGGGGAAATTCACCCCTCCACTTT.

This clonotype has ten or more counts. The chain couples TRBV7-9 to TRBJ2-3, with D perhaps matching TRBD1 or TRBD2 (5 bases each). The CDR3 spans 15 residues. The V and J ends lost 7 bases and 4 bases respectively, with 18 bases between them. Germline V gives CDR1 SEHNR, CDR2 FQNEAQ (reference sequence). CDR3: CASIEGERHADTQYF. In nucleotides, the CDR3 is TGTGCCAGCATCGAAGGGGAGCGGCACGCAGATACGCAGTATTTT.

The table lists this clonotype with a few counts. V is TRBV2 and J is TRBJ2-3, with D possibly TRBD2 on 6 matching bases. Germline values: CDR1 SNHLY, CDR2 FYNNEI. V dropped 7 bases and J dropped 5 bases, with 19 bases sitting between them. CDR3 length: 15 residues. The CDR3 bases are TGTGCCAGCAACTGGGGTCGGGGGACCCAAGATACGCAGTATTTT. Residues: CASNWGRGTQDTQYF. Full variable domain (missing parts from reference TRBV2 and TRBJ2-3): EPEVTQTPSHQVTQMGQEVILRCVPISNHLYFYWYRQILGQKVEFLVSFYNNEISEKSEIFDDQFSVERPDGSNFTLKIRSTKLEDSAMYFCASNWGRGTQDTQYFGPGTRLTVL.

There are many counts of this clonotype. CDR3 nucleotide sequence: TGTGCCAGCAGTTTTATGTTTCCCCAGCGGGAGAAACAACAAGAGACCCAGTACTTC. Translating it yields CASSFMFPQREKQQETQYF. The chain is built from TRBV28 and TRBJ2-5; TRBD2 matches at 8 bases. V shed 3 bases, J shed 2 bases, and the junction held 17 bases outside the gene matches. Germline assignment: CDR1 MDHEN and CDR2 SYDVKM. This CDR3 has 19 residues.

This clonotype was counted many times. J is TRBJ2-7 and V is TRBV12-3 or TRBV12-4, with D tentatively TRBD1 (5 bases). With 4 bases removed from V and 3 bases from J, the gap between germline ends came to 10 bases. The length of the CDR3 is 13 residues. CDR3 bases: TGTGCCAGCAGTTACCAGGGTGGCTACGAGCAGTACTTC. Amino acid sequence: CASSYQGGYEQYF.

The chain couples TRBV5-1 to TRBJ2-2; 8 positions match TRBD1. The CDR3 sequence is 17 residues long. With V trimmed by 3 bases and J by 2 bases, 9 bases remained unmatched. In germline, CDR1 is SGHRS, CDR2 YFSETQ. CDR3: CASSSFSPGGNTGELFF. The CDR3 coding sequence is TGCGCCAGCAGCTCCTTCTCGCCAGGGGGCAACACCGGGGAGCTGTTTTTT.

This chain connects TRBV11-2 to TRBJ2-1; 11 bases fit TRBD2. V was clipped by 5 bases and J by 7 bases; unmatched bases: 7. The CDR3 is 15 residues long. In germline, CDR1 is SGHAT, CDR2 FQNNGV. The CDR3: CASSRSGRARNEQFF. CDR3 coding DNA: TGTGCCAGCAGCCGTAGCGGGAGGGCCCGGAATGAGCAGTTCTTC.

With regard to this clonotype: A much larger clone is a single base away; this may be a read error. This chain links TRBV7-8 with TRBJ2-3; 7 bases are a match to TRBD2. Germline-derived CDR1 and CDR2 are SGHVS and FQNEAQ. Trimming took 3 bases from V and 3 from J; bases not matched to a gene: 3. This CDR3 comprises 14 residues. The CDR3 DNA follows: TGTGCCAGCAGCTTTAGGGGAGGGACAGATACGCAGTATTTT. Its translation: CASSFRGGTDTQYF.

This clonotype came up a few times. The chain is built from TRBV5-1 and TRBJ2-1; D is possibly TRBD2 (6 bases). The germline V gene encodes CDR1 SGHRS and CDR2 YFSETQ. Trimming cost V 0 bases and J 7 bases, with 11 bases left between them. This CDR3 contains 14 residues. The CDR3 coding sequence is TGCGCCAGCAGCTTGGCACGGGAGACGAATGAGCAGTTCTTC. This encodes CASSLARETNEQFF. The full variable domain, with the rest looked up from reference TRBV5-1 and TRBJ2-1, is KAGVTQTPRYLIKTRGQQVTLSCSPISGHRSVSWYQQTPGQGLQFLFEYFSETQRNKGNFPGRFSGRQFSNSRSEMNVSTLELGDSALYLCASSLARETNEQFFGPGTRLTVL.

In the case of this clonotype: Being one base from a much bigger clone, this may be a read error. CDR3 residues: CASRRSSGTCNEQFF. The CDR3 DNA reads TGTGCCAGCAGACGATCTAGCGGCACCTGCAATGAGCAGTTCTTC. The gene calls are TRBV7-8 and TRBJ2-1; 7 nucleotides agree with TRBD2. V trimming: 6 bases; J trimming: 6 bases; junction bases outside the gene matches: 11. The CDR3 loop spans 15 amino acids. CDR1 SGHVS and CDR2 FQNEAQ come from the germline V gene.

This clonotype was observed a few times. CDR3 loop: CASSSVTSGSSYNEQFF. The DNA for the CDR3 is TGTGCCAGCAGTTCCGTGACTAGCGGTAGCTCCTACAATGAGCAGTTCTTC. This chain uses TRBV6-5 with TRBJ2-1; 9 bases map to TRBD2. CDR3 length: 17 amino acids. Trimming at V came to 4 bases and at J to 0 bases, leaving 7 bases not matched to a gene. CDR1 and CDR2 (germline): MNHEY, SVGAGI.

The rearrangement uses TRBV4-3 and TRBJ2-3; TRBD2 is a possible D gene (5 bases). The V and J ends lost 2 bases and 4 bases respectively, with 10 bases between them. Germline V gene lookup returns CDR1 LGHNA and CDR2 YSLEER. CDR3 length: 14 residues. The CDR3 is CASSQWAGADTQYF. The CDR3 region has the DNA TGCGCCAGCAGCCAATGGGCCGGGGCAGATACGCAGTATTTT.

The chain employs TRBV4-3 and TRBJ2-5; 8 bases agree with TRBD2. This CDR3 is 20 amino acids long. From germline, CDR1 is LGHNA and CDR2 YSLEER. The J segment lost 0 bases and the V segment lost 0 bases, leaving 15 bases of the junction unmatched. The CDR3 loop is CASSQDLGLGRDPYQETQYF. In DNA form, the CDR3 reads TGCGCCAGCAGCCAAGATCTGGGACTAGGTCGGGACCCGTACCAAGAGACCCAGTACTTC.

In this sample, this clonotype turned up a few times. V is TRBV3-1 and J is TRBJ2-3; 12 bases agree with TRBD2. Looked up from germline, CDR1 is LGHDT and CDR2 is YNNKEL (reference sequence). The V and J ends lost 0 bases and 1 base, in that order; junction bases with no gene match: 11. There are 20 residues in the CDR3. DNA for the CDR3: TGTGCCAGCAGCCAAGAGAATCCTAGCGGGAGGGCCGGTCGCACAGATACGCAGTATTTT. It is translated as CASSQENPSGRAGRTDTQYF.

This clonotype was picked up a small number of times. The chain employs TRBV10-1 and TRBJ2-2; 11 nucleotides agree with TRBD1. This CDR3 is built from 19 residues. From germline, CDR1 is WNHNN and CDR2 SYGVQD (reference sequence). V shed 4 bases and J 0 bases; nucleotides not matched to a gene: 10. CDR3 bases: TGCGCCAGCAGTGGAAAGTGGGACAGGGGGTCTTCGAACACCGGGGAGCTGTTTTTT. Translating gives CASSGKWDRGSSNTGELFF.

The chain has TRBV7-9 and TRBJ2-1; 10 bases line up with TRBD2. This CDR3 spans 15 amino acids. The junction had 5 bases not matched to a gene; V was cut back by 5 bases and J by 4 bases. Germline lookup yields CDR1 SEHNR and CDR2 FQNEAQ (reference sequence). For the CDR3, the DNA is TGTGCCAGCAGCCCCCGGACTAGCGGATACAATGAGCAGTTCTTC. It encodes CASSPRTSGYNEQFF.

This clonotype was counted once. The J gene is TRBJ2-1, the V gene TRBV24-1; TRBD1 matches 9 bases. The germline V gene encodes CDR1 KGHDR and CDR2 SFDVKD. CDR3 length: 16 residues. V trimming: 3 bases; J trimming: 10 bases; junction bases outside the gene matches: 12. The CDR3 DNA is TGTGCCACCAGTGATGTAGGGACAGGGTCCGTAAGGGAGCAGTTCTTC. Residues: CATSDVGTGSVREQFF.

In the case of this clonotype: A junction boundary mismatches the germline segment, possibly from a read error. The V gene is TRBV4-2, the J gene TRBJ2-7; TRBD2 aligns across 7 bases. The length of the CDR3 is 13 residues. In germline, CDR1 is LGHNA, CDR2 YNFKEQ. CDR3 DNA sequence: TGTACCAGCAGCCAAGGGACTATCTACGAGCAGTACTTC. Amino acid sequence: CTSSQGTIYEQYF.

The chain recombines TRBV20-1 with TRBJ2-1; D gene unclear. This CDR3 contains 18 residues. V was pared by 6 bases and J by 2 bases, with 26 bases between. In germline, CDR1 is DFQATT, CDR2 SNEGSKA (reference sequence). The CDR3 here is CSAIQAFRLDGTYNEQFF. CDR3 coding DNA: TGCAGTGCCATACAAGCATTTCGACTGGACGGAACCTACAATGAGCAGTTCTTC.

This clonotype was found many times. The gene calls are TRBV28 and TRBJ1-2, with D unclear. The CDR3 spans 12 residues. Per the germline V gene, CDR1 is MDHEN and CDR2 is SYDVKM. Trimming removed 4 bases from V and 5 bases from J, with 8 bases in between. The CDR3 loop is CASSWTSYGYTF. The DNA for the CDR3 is TGTGCCAGCAGTTGGACTAGTTATGGCTACACCTTC.

V and J are TRBV6-2 or TRBV6-3 and TRBJ2-3; 9 bases map to TRBD2. V lost 6 bases, J lost 4 bases, and 8 bases stayed unmatched. Germline CDR1 is MNHEY and CDR2 is SVGEGT. This CDR3 region has 15 residues. CDR3 in DNA: TGTGCCAGCAGCACTCTAGCGGGATTGGCAGATACGCAGTATTTT. This encodes CASSTLAGLADTQYF.

V usage is TRBV6-2 or TRBV6-3 and J usage is TRBJ2-3; possible D gene TRBD2, 6 bases. There are 15 residues in the CDR3. Trimming removed 6 bases at V and 5 bases at J, with 18 bases between. Germline CDR1 and CDR2: MNHEY and SVGEGT. The CDR3 region has the DNA TGTGCCAGCAGCGATGGGTCTGGGGGAGGAGATACGCAGTATTTT. It encodes CASSDGSGGGDTQYF.

The chain joins TRBV28 to TRBJ2-7, with 9 bases matching TRBD2. V trimming: 7 bases; J trimming: 7 bases; junction bases outside the gene matches: 17. Germline CDR1 reads MDHEN; CDR2 reads SYDVKM. The CDR3 is 16 amino acids. In DNA, the CDR3 is TGTGCCAGCAACACCTACACTCGCGGGGGGGCAAGGGAGCAGTACTTC. As protein: CASNTYTRGGAREQYF. Full variable domain (rest looked up from reference TRBV28 and TRBJ2-7): DVKVTQSSRYLVKRTGEKVFLECVQDMDHENMFWYRQDPGLGLRLIYFSYDVKMKEKGDIPEGYSVSREKKERFSLILESASTNQTSMYLCASNTYTRGGAREQYFGPGTRLTVT.

There are many counts of this clonotype. This chain joins TRBV12-3 or TRBV12-4 and TRBJ1-3; 7 bases match TRBD1. V dropped 6 bases and J dropped 0; count of bases not matched to a gene: 5. CDR3 length: 15 amino acids. CDR3 amino acids: CASSKGQTSGNTIYF. CDR3 in DNA: TGTGCCAGCAGCAAGGGACAGACCTCTGGAAACACCATATATTTT.

The chain has TRBV14 and TRBJ1-6; no definite D call. The CDR3 runs to 14 residues. Germline V gene lookup returns CDR1 SGHDN and CDR2 FVKESK. V was shortened by 3 bases and J by 8 bases, with 11 bases between the two germline ends. Written as DNA, the CDR3 is TGTGCCAGCAGCCAGATTAGCATTTATTCACCCCTCCACTTT. It is translated as CASSQISIYSPLHF.

This chain connects TRBV7-3 to TRBJ2-7, with 12 positions matching TRBD2. J gave up 1 base and V 1 base, and 17 bases lay outside the gene matches. Germline CDR1 SGHTA, CDR2 FQGTGA. CDR3 length: 21 amino acids. Written as DNA, the CDR3 is TGTGCCAGCAGCTTAAAGCGGGCCGGGGCGGGCCTAGCGGGAGGGTCCTACGAGCAGTACTTC. Translated, it gives CASSLKRAGAGLAGGSYEQYF.

The table lists this clonotype with many counts. The chain has TRBV12-3 or TRBV12-4 and TRBJ2-2; TRBD2 aligns across 8 bases. The CDR3 runs 17 residues. J lost 3 bases, V lost 6 bases, and 12 bases had no gene match. In nucleotides, the CDR3 is TGTGCCAGCAGCTCCCCCAGCGGGAGTCGGGACACCGGGGAGCTGTTTTTT. Protein sequence: CASSSPSGSRDTGELFF.

This clonotype was seen a handful of times. CDR3 DNA sequence: TGTGCCAGCAGTTACTCTAGTGGTAGCGGGGAGACCCAGTACTTC. Protein: CASSYSSGSGETQYF. The chain links TRBV6-5 to TRBJ2-5; the match to TRBD2 covers 7 bases. Trimming at V came to 0 bases and at J to 5 bases, leaving 6 bases not matched to a gene. The CDR3 has 15 amino acids. The germline CDR1 and CDR2 sequences are MNHEY and SVGAGI.